Shown below are 3 T cell receptor beta chains from a single sample sequenced in a study of cytomegalovirus exposure and HLA in healthy donors. Use of 60 Vbeta and 13 Jbeta primers characterized the PCR. Using immunoSEQ multiplex PCR, the repertoire was profiled, and TCRdb retains in-frame clones only, with some absent. The sample includes over 100,000 clones, 70% of them seen just once. The material sequenced was PBMCs. Receptor source: a man aged 25 to 45 in good health and CMV-seropositive.

This clone appeared a few times. The rearrangement links TRBV5-6 to TRBJ2-3; D may be TRBD2 (6 bases). This CDR3 is built from 17 residues. V gave up 2 bases and J gave up 9 bases, with 25 bases separating them. Germline loops: CDR1 SGHDT, CDR2 YYEEEE. CDR3 DNA: TGTGCCAGCAGCTTAGAGCGGGCCCCCCAGTTCATAAAAACGCAGTATTTT. It translates to CASSLERAPQFIKTQYF.

In this sample, this clone turned up a few times. The rearrangement joins TRBV5-1 to TRBJ2-3; 8 positions match TRBD1. The germline CDR1 and CDR2 sequences are SGHRS and YFSETQ. This CDR3 is built from 15 residues. Unmatched junction bases numbered 8, after V lost 4 bases and J lost 4 bases. The CDR3: CASSQTGDRSDTQYF. The CDR3 DNA is TGCGCCAGCAGCCAGACAGGGGATCGTTCAGATACGCAGTATTTT.

CDR3 sequence: CASSPPGDRYGYTF. CDR3 DNA sequence: TGTGCCAGCAGCCCCCCGGGGGACAGATATGGCTACACCTTC. V gene TRBV5-8 combines with J gene TRBJ1-2, with TRBD1 identical over 7 bases. V trimming: 4 bases; J trimming: 5 bases; junction bases outside the gene matches: 8. Germline CDR1 is SGHTS and CDR2 is YDEGEE. There are 14 residues in the CDR3.